Below, 27 T cell receptor beta chains from the same sample are listed, as sequenced in a study of cytomegalovirus exposure and HLA in healthy donors. The table came from immunoSEQ multiplex PCR; TCRdb's copy has only in-frame clones and leaves some out. The data show tens of thousands of clones, roughly 96% seen once. The material sequenced was PBMCs. These receptors all come from a man aged 18 to 29 in good health and CMV-seronegative.

This chain links TRBV18 with TRBJ2-1; D possibly corresponds to TRBD2 (6 bases). The germline V gene encodes CDR1 KGHSH and CDR2 LQKENI. V was trimmed by 1 base and J by 1 base, leaving 8 bases between them. The CDR3 contains 15 residues. Here the CDR3 reads CASSPLAGSYNEQFF. The CDR3 DNA reads as TGTGCCAGCTCACCACTTGCGGGATCCTACAATGAGCAGTTCTTC.

The chain links TRBV9 to TRBJ2-1, with 14 bases lining up with TRBD2. CDR1 is SGDLS, CDR2 YYNGEE, per germline. The CDR3 has 17 residues. V lost 2 bases, J lost 7 bases, and 8 bases stayed unmatched. CDR3 sequence reads: CASSVSSGTSGRNEQFF. The CDR3, as DNA: TGTGCCAGCAGCGTCAGCTCCGGGACTAGCGGGAGAAATGAGCAGTTCTTC.

Here the CDR3 DNA reads TGTGCCAGCAGTCCCATTGGGGGGGAGACCACAGATACGCAGTATTTT. It specifies CASSPIGGETTDTQYF. The rearrangement joins TRBV2 to TRBJ2-3; TRBD2 agrees at 7 bases. Per the germline V gene, CDR1 is SNHLY and CDR2 is FYNNEI. This CDR3 has 16 residues. Trimming removed 5 bases from V and 2 bases from J; junction bases left unmatched: 10.

This clone came up once. The chain uses TRBV6-5 and TRBJ1-6; perhaps TRBD1 as D (5 bases). CDR3 length: 15 amino acids. V lost 4 bases and J lost 1, with 8 bases in between. Germline V gene lookup returns CDR1 MNHEY and CDR2 SVGAGI. DNA for the CDR3: TGTGCCAGCAGTTTGCAGGGATCCTATAATTCACCCCTCCACTTT. Protein: CASSLQGSYNSPLHF.

The chain employs TRBV6-5 and TRBJ1-2; maybe TRBD1 (6 bases). Germline V lookup: CDR1 MNHEY, CDR2 SVGAGI. The CDR3 has 13 amino acids. V lost 6 bases and J lost 2, with 10 bases in between. CDR3 loop: CASRRGQNYGYTF. The CDR3 DNA follows: TGTGCCAGCAGAAGAGGACAGAACTATGGCTACACCTTC.

This sequence joins TRBV25-1 and TRBJ1-2; 8 nucleotides line up with TRBD1. This CDR3 has 18 amino acids. The junction had 10 bases not matched to a gene; V was cut back by 1 base and J by 0 bases. Germline CDR1 and CDR2: MGHDK and SYGVNS. Written as DNA, the CDR3 is TGTGCCAGCAGTGAATGGGGCGGGACAGGAGATACTAACTATGGCTACACCTTC. Its translation is CASSEWGGTGDTNYGYTF.

CDR3 protein: CASSPSGMNTEAFF. The CDR3 nucleotides are TGTGCCAGTAGCCCTTCAGGAATGAACACTGAAGCTTTCTTT. The V gene is TRBV19, the J gene TRBJ1-1; D ambiguous. The CDR3 has 14 amino acids. V lost 6 bases to trimming and J lost 0 bases, with 11 bases between them. Germline CDR1 and CDR2: LNHDA and SQIVND (reference sequence).

A few counts support this clone. The V gene is TRBV29-1, the J gene TRBJ2-1, with 10 nucleotides matching TRBD2. Germline V gives CDR1 SQVTM, CDR2 ANQGSEA. The junction had 2 bases not matched to a gene; V was cut back by 3 bases and J by 6 bases. This CDR3 is built from 13 residues. The CDR3 DNA follows: TGCAGCGTTGAGGGACTAGCGAGCAATGAGCAGTTCTTC. It encodes CSVEGLASNEQFF.

V usage is TRBV5-4 and J usage is TRBJ1-1, with a possible D match to TRBD1 (6 bases). The CDR3 runs to 14 residues. Germline lookup yields CDR1 SGHNT and CDR2 YYREEE (reference sequence). V lost 3 bases, J lost 1 base, and 10 bases lay in between. The CDR3 protein is CASSYLQGNTEAFF. For the CDR3, the DNA is TGTGCCAGCAGCTACCTACAGGGGAACACTGAAGCTTTCTTT.

The J gene is TRBJ2-1, the V gene TRBV4-2; D uncertain. Germline loops: CDR1 LGHNA, CDR2 YNFKEQ. CDR3 length equals 14 residues. The germline V and J ends were trimmed by 0 bases and 8 bases, with 11 bases remaining between them. The CDR3, as DNA: TGTGCCAGCAGCCAAGAGGGTAGCAGCGATGAGCAGTTCTTC. Protein product: CASSQEGSSDEQFF.

The chain uses TRBV25-1 and TRBJ1-6; D call uncertain. Trimming pared 6 bases from V and 3 bases from J, leaving 9 bases between. Per the germline V gene, CDR1 is MGHDK and CDR2 is SYGVNS. The CDR3 totals 14 residues. CDR3 nucleotides: TGTGCCAGCAGGCCGACTGACTATAATTCACCCCTCCACTTT. This encodes CASRPTDYNSPLHF.

This rearrangement joins TRBV5-4 to TRBJ2-5; possibly TRBD2 for D (5 bases). There are 16 residues in the CDR3. Germline V gene lookup returns CDR1 SGHNT and CDR2 YYREEE (reference sequence). V was pared by 0 bases and J by 4 bases, with 16 bases between. CDR3 residues: CASSLETGLVGETQYF. The DNA of the CDR3 is TGTGCCAGCAGCTTGGAAACCGGACTCGTGGGAGAGACCCAGTACTTC.

This chain links TRBV19 with TRBJ1-5, with D possibly being TRBD1 (5 bases). Germline-derived CDR1 and CDR2 are LNHDA and SQIVND (reference sequence). The CDR3 extends over 16 amino acids. Trimming shortened V by 1 base and J by 6 bases, and 16 bases separated the two germline ends. CDR3 region: CASSIGQGVRVQPQHF. DNA of the CDR3: TGTGCCAGTAGTATAGGGCAAGGGGTAAGAGTTCAGCCCCAGCATTTT.

CDR3 amino acids: CASSLTGRNEKLFF. CDR3 DNA sequence: TGTGCCAGCAGCCTGACAGGGAGGAATGAAAAACTGTTTTTT. The J gene is TRBJ1-4, the V gene TRBV7-8; 7 nucleotides match TRBD1. V was clipped by 5 bases and J by 5 bases; unmatched bases: 5. Germline assignment: CDR1 SGHVS and CDR2 FQNEAQ. The CDR3 has 14 amino acids.

The chain employs TRBV28 and TRBJ2-5, with D uncertain. The CDR3 runs 11 residues. Trimming cost V 3 bases and J 3 bases, with 2 bases left between them. Germline CDR1 reads MDHEN; CDR2 reads SYDVKM. CDR3 nucleotide sequence: TGTGCCAGCAGTTTCGAAGAGACCCAGTACTTC. Translation gives CASSFEETQYF.

The V call is TRBV15, the J call TRBJ2-5; 7 bases agree with TRBD1. V was clipped by 0 bases and J by 5 bases; unmatched bases: 6. Per the germline V gene, CDR1 is LNHNV and CDR2 is YYDKDF (reference sequence). The CDR3 has 15 amino acids. The CDR3 here is CATSRDPGGIETQYF. CDR3 DNA sequence: TGTGCCACCAGCAGAGACCCAGGGGGTATCGAGACCCAGTACTTC.

This clone was counted once. The rearrangement joins TRBV30 to TRBJ1-1; D remains unclear. V gave up 0 bases and J gave up 11 bases, with 13 bases separating them. The CDR3 runs 12 residues. Germline CDR1 reads GTSNPN; CDR2 reads SVGIG (reference sequence). The CDR3 DNA is TGTGCCTGGAGTGTTGGGGAGTCGGCCGCTTTCTTT. It yields the protein CAWSVGESAAFF.

The V call is TRBV9, the J call TRBJ2-3; the match to TRBD2 covers 11 bases. The germline CDR1 and CDR2 sequences are SGDLS and YYNGEE. The CDR3 covers 18 residues. The junction had 17 bases not matched to a gene; V was cut back by 4 bases and J by 7 bases. The CDR3 region has the DNA TGTGCCAGCAGCCCACGCGACCGACTAGCGGGAATCGTCAATACGCAGTATTTT. It encodes CASSPRDRLAGIVNTQYF.

This sequence joins TRBV2 and TRBJ2-1; 7 bases fit TRBD2. J lost 9 bases, V lost 4 bases, and 3 bases had no gene match. CDR3 length equals 12 residues. Germline CDR1 is SNHLY and CDR2 is FYNNEI. In DNA form, the CDR3 reads TGTGCCAGCAGTGTCGGGGGGAGTGAGCAGTTCTTC. It codes for CASSVGGSEQFF.

This chain joins TRBV4-1 and TRBJ2-4, with D possibly matching TRBD1 (6 bases). This CDR3 comprises 15 residues. Germline V gene sequence: CDR1 MGHRA, CDR2 YSYEKL. V was trimmed by 1 base and J by 9 bases, leaving 16 bases between them. The chain's CDR3 is CASSQGGGRKVIQYF. The CDR3 region has the DNA TGCGCCAGCAGCCAAGGAGGGGGACGGAAGGTCATTCAGTACTTC.

This chain links TRBV19 with TRBJ2-2; 12 bases are a match to TRBD2. Germline CDR1 LNHDA, CDR2 SQIVND (reference sequence). Germline trimming cut 6 bases from V and 3 bases from J; bases unmatched to any gene: 5. This CDR3 contains 16 residues. The CDR3 nucleotides read TGTGCCAGTAGCCCCAGACTAGCGGGAGACACCGGGGAGCTGTTTTTT. It translates to CASSPRLAGDTGELFF.

The rearrangement uses TRBV28 and TRBJ1-2, with 8 bases lining up with TRBD1. CDR3 length: 14 amino acids. The germline V gene encodes CDR1 MDHEN and CDR2 SYDVKM. With V trimmed by 5 bases and J by 3 bases, 5 bases remained unmatched. CDR3 in DNA: TGTGCCAGCAGTATCCCGACAGGGGACTATGGCTACACCTTC. This translates into CASSIPTGDYGYTF.

The chain uses TRBV7-9 and TRBJ2-2; the D gene is possibly TRBD2 (5 bases). In germline, CDR1 is SEHNR, CDR2 FQNEAQ (reference sequence). Trimming took 3 bases from V and 6 from J, leaving 20 bases between them. There are 17 residues in the CDR3. CDR3 DNA: TGTGCCAGCAGCTTTTTAGCGCAGCTGGGCACCGCCGGGGAGCTGTTTTTT. Translating gives CASSFLAQLGTAGELFF. The full variable domain, completed using reference TRBV7-9 and TRBJ2-2, is DTGVSQNPRHKITKRGQNVTFRCDPISEHNRLYWYRQTLGQGPEFLTYFQNEAQLEKSRLLSDRFSAERPKGSFSTLEIQRTEQGDSAMYLCASSFLAQLGTAGELFFGEGSRLTVL.

This chain joins TRBV21-1 and TRBJ2-7; the D call in the table, TRBD1, was not verified against the DNA. TRBV21-1 is designated a pseudogene. CDR3 length: 15 amino acids. The CDR3 spells CASSNGRTGPYEQYF. DNA for the CDR3: TGTGCCAGCAGCAATGGGAGGACAGGTCCCTACGAGCAGTACTTC.

CDR3 sequence reads: CASSGGSPTNEKLFF. The DNA of the CDR3 is TGTGCCAGCAGTGGAGGATCCCCAACTAATGAAAAACTGTTTTTT. The chain uses TRBV5-5 and TRBJ1-4; no clear D. V lost 5 bases to trimming and J lost 0 bases, with 11 bases between them. This CDR3 is 15 amino acids long. CDR1 is SGHKS and CDR2 is YYEKEE in the germline V gene (reference sequence).

The V and J genes are TRBV19 and TRBJ2-7, with 8 bases aligning to TRBD1. CDR3 length: 15 amino acids. Germline V gene data show CDR1 as LNHDA and CDR2 as SQIVND (reference sequence). The junction had 6 bases not matched to a gene; V was cut back by 2 bases and J by 3 bases. The CDR3 DNA reads TGTGCCAGTAGTATAATCGGACAGGGAGGCTACGAGCAGTACTTC. It is translated as CASSIIGQGGYEQYF.

The J gene is TRBJ1-1, the V gene TRBV19; 11 nucleotides match TRBD1. The germline V gene encodes CDR1 LNHDA and CDR2 SQIVND (reference sequence). Trimming at V came to 5 bases and at J to 1 base, leaving 6 bases not matched to a gene. The CDR3 covers 16 residues. This CDR3 reads CASSAGQGGRNTEAFF. The CDR3 nucleotides read TGTGCCAGTAGTGCGGGACAGGGGGGAAGGAACACTGAAGCTTTCTTT.